The 9 T cell receptor beta chains listed next were all sequenced from one sample in a study of cytomegalovirus exposure and HLA in healthy donors. PCR primers comprised 60 Vbeta and 13 Jbeta primers. The assay was immunoSEQ multiplex PCR, and TCRdb's table has in-frame clones only and misses some. The sample lists under 200,000 clones, around 79% occurring once. The sequenced sample was PBMCs. These receptors all stem from a woman between 40 and 55 years old in good health and CMV-seronegative.

This clone was seen once. The chain is built from TRBV5-4 and TRBJ2-3, with TRBD2 matching over 9 bases. The germline gives CDR1 SGHNT, CDR2 YYREEE (reference sequence). The CDR3 runs to 16 residues. Trimming at V came to 4 bases and at J to 4 bases, leaving 10 bases not matched to a gene. DNA for the CDR3: TGTGCCAGCAGCCCTCTGGGGCGGGGGGGATCAGATACGCAGTATTTT. It encodes CASSPLGRGGSDTQYF.

The V gene is TRBV11-3, the J gene TRBJ2-4, with 8 bases matching TRBD1. The CDR3 sequence is 17 residues long. V trimming: 5 bases; J trimming: 5 bases; junction bases outside the gene matches: 14. Looked up from germline, CDR1 is SGHNT and CDR2 is YENEEA. In nucleotides, the CDR3 is TGTGCCAGCAGCCCAGGACAGGGAGTCGTTTTGGAAAACATTCAGTACTTC. It translates to CASSPGQGVVLENIQYF.

This clone was counted only a few times. This chain connects TRBV5-6 to TRBJ2-7, with D possibly matching TRBD1 (7 bases). Deletions cut 2 bases from V and 7 bases from J, with 19 bases between. CDR3 size: 15 residues. CDR1 and CDR2 from the germline V gene are SGHDT and YYEEEE. The CDR3 DNA reads TGTGCCAGCAGCTTACTCGGGGGCTCACAGGGGGAGCAGTACTTC. Its translation is CASSLLGGSQGEQYF.

The chain has TRBV9 and TRBJ2-6, with D maybe TRBD2 (5 bases). V dropped 0 bases and J dropped 0 bases, with 10 bases sitting between them. This CDR3 contains 17 residues. Per the germline V gene, CDR1 is SGDLS and CDR2 is YYNGEE. CDR3 region: CASSVGGTSSGANVLTF. In DNA, the CDR3 is TGTGCCAGCAGCGTAGGGGGAACTAGCTCTGGGGCCAACGTCCTGACTTTC.

The chain is built from TRBV2 and TRBJ1-3; D not resolved. Trimming took off 7 bases at V and 3 bases at J, with 13 bases between the two ends. The CDR3 has 14 amino acids. Germline loops: CDR1 SNHLY, CDR2 FYNNEI. The CDR3 reads CASTGGRVGNTIYF. CDR3 DNA sequence: TGTGCCAGCACGGGCGGGAGGGTTGGAAACACCATATATTTT. The variable domain in full, with the rest retrieved from reference TRBV2 and TRBJ1-3, is EPEVTQTPSHQVTQMGQEVILRCVPISNHLYFYWYRQILGQKVEFLVSFYNNEISEKSEIFDDQFSVERPDGSNFTLKIRSTKLEDSAMYFCASTGGRVGNTIYFGEGSWLTVV.

This sequence joins TRBV5-1 and TRBJ2-5; 7 nucleotides align to TRBD2. The DNA end is more similar to TRBJ2-7, so the J call may be wrong. Germline V lookup: CDR1 SGHRS, CDR2 YFSETQ. The CDR3 sequence is 14 residues long. The CDR3 region has the DNA TGCGCCAGCAGCTCCATCACGGGGGGCTACGAGCAGTACTTC. This translates into CASSSITGGYEQYF.

The chain uses TRBV4-1 and TRBJ2-7; D is possibly TRBD1 (5 bases). This CDR3 region has 15 residues. Germline assignment: CDR1 MGHRA and CDR2 YSYEKL. Trimming left V 0 bases short and J 1 base short, with 10 bases between. Written as DNA, the CDR3 is TGCGCCAGCAGCCAAGATCCGCAGGGTTCCTACGAGCAGTACTTC. It codes for CASSQDPQGSYEQYF.

The gene calls are TRBV5-6 and TRBJ2-5; a possible D gene is TRBD2 (5 bases). Trimming stripped 0 bases from V and 5 bases from J, with 8 bases between. CDR1 and CDR2 (germline): SGHDT, YYEEEE. The CDR3 contains 13 residues. CDR3 nucleotides: TGTGCCAGCAGCTTGGGGGAGCGTGAGACCCAGTACTTC. Protein product: CASSLGERETQYF.

The V call is TRBV28, the J call TRBJ2-7; no clear D gene. The V and J ends lost 2 bases and 1 base respectively, with 9 bases between them. There are 14 residues in the CDR3. Germline-derived CDR1 and CDR2 are MDHEN and SYDVKM. In DNA, the CDR3 is TGTGCCAGCAGTTTAACCCAACAGTCCTACGAGCAGTACTTC. It specifies CASSLTQQSYEQYF.